Presented here are 18 T cell receptor beta chains from one specimen sequenced in a study of blood T cells in healthy people across ages. Combining a sample-barcoded 5' primer with a J-beta primer mix, a second PCR ran for about 7 to 11 cycles. TCRdb called the 5' RACE reads again in MiXCR, with one record for every CDR3 protein. Altogether over 1,500,000 distinct CDR3 sequences are present, 49% being singletons, with the ten largest covering approximately 2.1%. The sequencing sample was made of blood. These TCRs come from a middle-aged woman in good health.

This clonotype was seen only a few times. The chain recombines TRBV28 with TRBJ2-7, with no clear D. CDR1 is MDHEN, CDR2 SYDVKM, per germline. Between the trimmed V and J ends, which lost 7 bases and 1 base, there was a span of 23 bases. The CDR3 totals 17 residues. Here the CDR3 DNA reads TGTGCCAGCACCATCAAGGGCCGGCGGCAGATTTCCTACGAGCAGTACTTC. This encodes CASTIKGRRQISYEQYF.

This clonotype was counted at least ten times. CDR3 DNA sequence: TGTGCCAGCAGCCAGGGAGCGGGGGCCTACAATGAGCAGTTCTTC. Translation gives CASSQGAGAYNEQFF. The V and J genes are TRBV4-2 and TRBJ2-1; 8 nucleotides match TRBD2. With V trimmed by 3 bases and J by 2 bases, 3 bases remained unmatched. The CDR3 has 15 amino acids. Germline CDR1 is LGHNA and CDR2 is YNFKEQ.

This clonotype has more than one count but fewer than ten. This chain connects TRBV5-1 to TRBJ1-1; D gene unclear. This CDR3 is built from 12 residues. Germline V gene lookup returns CDR1 SGHRS and CDR2 YFSETQ. Trimming removed 0 bases from V and 6 bases from J, with 6 bases in between. The CDR3 region is CASSLGPSEAFF. The CDR3 nucleotides are TGCGCCAGCAGCTTGGGTCCCTCTGAAGCTTTCTTT. The variable domain in full, completed from reference TRBV5-1 and TRBJ1-1, reads KAGVTQTPRYLIKTRGQQVTLSCSPISGHRSVSWYQQTPGQGLQFLFEYFSETQRNKGNFPGRFSGRQFSNSRSEMNVSTLELGDSALYLCASSLGPSEAFFGQGTRLTVV.

The rearrangement links TRBV29-1 to TRBJ2-1, with D possibly being TRBD2 (7 bases). V lost 7 bases and J lost 13, with 14 bases in between. The CDR3 contains 10 residues. CDR1 is SQVTM, CDR2 ANQGSEA, per germline. The CDR3 loop is CSGGGGEQFF. Written as DNA, the CDR3 is TGCAGCGGGGGGGGCGGGGAACAGTTCTTC.

This clonotype was detected only once. The chain uses TRBV7-2 and TRBJ1-1, with D uncertain. The CDR3 is made up of 10 amino acids. Trimming stripped 5 bases from V and 7 bases from J, with 5 bases between. From germline, CDR1 is SGHTA and CDR2 FQGNSA. The CDR3 DNA reads TGTGCCAGCAGCATCGATGAAGCTTTCTTT. Translation gives CASSIDEAFF.

This chain links TRBV5-1 with TRBJ2-1; possible D gene TRBD2, 6 bases. This CDR3 has 15 residues. Germline V gene sequence: CDR1 SGHRS, CDR2 YFSETQ. V was shortened by 4 bases and J by 5 bases, with 16 bases between the two germline ends. This CDR3 is CASSGPGTGNNEQFF. The CDR3 DNA reads as TGCGCCAGCAGCGGCCCCGGGACTGGAAACAATGAGCAGTTCTTC.

This clonotype is a singleton in its sample. This may arise from a read error, as a much more abundant clone is one base away. The V gene is TRBV24-1, the J gene TRBJ2-3; 8 nucleotides line up with TRBD1. The CDR3 spans 14 residues. Germline CDR1 is KGHDR and CDR2 is SFDVKD. V dropped 5 bases and J dropped 1; count of bases not matched to a gene: 1. CDR3 region: CATSATGGTDTQYF. DNA for the CDR3: TGTGCCACCAGTGCGACAGGGGGCACAGATACGCAGTATTTT.

The chain is built from TRBV6-2 or TRBV6-3 and TRBJ2-7; 10 nucleotides line up with TRBD1. This CDR3 has 16 residues. The junction had 9 bases not matched to a gene; V was cut back by 6 bases and J by 1 base. Per the germline V gene, CDR1 is MNHEY and CDR2 is SVGEGT. The CDR3 DNA follows: TGTGCCAGCAGCTCTTTCCCGGGACAGGGGTCCTACGAGCAGTACTTC. Its protein product is CASSSFPGQGSYEQYF.

The chain uses TRBV4-1 and TRBJ2-4; 13 nucleotides match TRBD2. The tail of the sequence fits TRBJ2-7 better, so the J call may be wrong. CDR3 length: 15 residues. CDR1 MGHRA and CDR2 YSYEKL come from the germline V gene. CDR3 nucleotides: TGCGCCAGCAGCCTAGGGACTAGCGGGATCAACGAGCAGTACTTC. Translating it yields CASSLGTSGINEQYF.

V usage is TRBV20-1 and J usage is TRBJ2-3, with 11 bases aligning to TRBD2. Germline CDR1 is DFQATT and CDR2 is SNEGSKA (reference sequence). The CDR3 sequence is 14 residues long. The V gene end was trimmed by 5 bases and the J gene end by 2 bases; junction bases not matched to a gene: 3. DNA of the CDR3: TGCAGTGCTGCGACTAGCGGGAACACAGATACGCAGTATTTT. Its protein is CSAATSGNTDTQYF.

As DNA, the CDR3 is TGTGCCAGCACCCCTCCCGGGGGACAGACTTATGGCTACACCTTC. Its protein product is CASTPPGGQTYGYTF. This chain links TRBV28 with TRBJ1-2; TRBD1 agrees at 7 bases. J lost 5 bases, V lost 7 bases, and 13 bases had no gene match. The CDR3 loop spans 15 amino acids. The germline gives CDR1 MDHEN, CDR2 SYDVKM.

V gene TRBV29-1 combines with J gene TRBJ1-5; D perhaps matches TRBD1 (5 bases). The CDR3 length is 14 residues. V lost 4 bases and J lost 0, with 10 bases in between. Germline CDR1 SQVTM, CDR2 ANQGSEA. CDR3 DNA: TGCAGCGTTGGGGGGGGTAATAGCAATCAGCCCCAGCATTTT. It translates to CSVGGGNSNQPQHF. Full variable domain (remainder filled in from reference TRBV29-1 and TRBJ1-5): SAVISQKPSRDICQRGTSLTIQCQVDSQVTMMFWYRQQPGQSLTLIATANQGSEATYESGFVIDKFPISRPNLTFSTLTVSNMSPEDSSIYLCSVGGGNSNQPQHFGDGTRLSIL.

This clonotype has a count of ten or more. This rearrangement joins TRBV5-6 to TRBJ2-7; 7 nucleotides agree with TRBD1. The germline gives CDR1 SGHDT, CDR2 YYEEEE. V lost 3 bases to trimming and J lost 2 bases; unmatched junction nucleotides: 8. The CDR3 is made up of 15 amino acids. The CDR3 DNA is TGTGCCAGCAGCTCGATACCGGGACAGACCTACGAGCAGTACTTC. It codes for CASSSIPGQTYEQYF.

The rearrangement links TRBV7-9 to TRBJ2-3; 7 bases match TRBD2. Trimming cost V 5 bases and J 2 bases; bases outside gene matches: 10. CDR1 is SEHNR, CDR2 FQNEAQ, per germline (reference sequence). This CDR3 contains 16 residues. DNA of the CDR3: TGTGCCAGCAGCCCGGGGAAGGCGGGGGTCACAGATACGCAGTATTTT. This codes for CASSPGKAGVTDTQYF.

This clonotype was seen more than once but under ten times. The rearrangement joins TRBV20-1 to TRBJ2-1, with 8 bases that match TRBD2. The CDR3 runs 14 residues. Germline V gives CDR1 DFQATT, CDR2 SNEGSKA (reference sequence). Germline trimming cut 0 bases from V and 6 bases from J; bases unmatched to any gene: 4. CDR3 DNA sequence: TGCAGTGCTAGAGATCACGGGGGGGTCAATGAGCAGTTCTTC. Residues: CSARDHGGVNEQFF.

This rearrangement joins TRBV24-1 to TRBJ2-1; 7 bases line up with TRBD2. Germline CDR1 and CDR2: KGHDR and SFDVKD. The junction had 7 bases not matched to a gene; V was cut back by 7 bases and J by 5 bases. This CDR3 region has 14 residues. The chain's CDR3 is CATRNRGVHNEQFF. For the CDR3, the DNA is TGTGCCACCAGGAATCGGGGGGTCCACAATGAGCAGTTCTTC.

Only a few counts were recorded for this clonotype. The chain has TRBV7-2 and TRBJ2-7, with TRBD1 matching 9 bases. Germline V gene sequence: CDR1 SGHTA, CDR2 FQGNSA. Trimming at V came to 6 bases and at J to 2 bases, leaving 5 bases not matched to a gene. CDR3 length: 14 residues. CDR3 nucleotides: TGTGCCAGCAGTGACAGGGGGATCGCCTACGAGCAGTACTTC. Protein: CASSDRGIAYEQYF.

Note on this clonotype: The junction does not match germline at one end; this may be a read error. The chain links TRBV9 to TRBJ1-2, with D hard to call. The CDR3 has 14 amino acids. The germline V gene has CDR1 SGDLS and CDR2 YYNGEE. CDR3 in amino acids: CVSSVVVEGYGYTF. CDR3 bases: TGTGTCAGCAGCGTAGTCGTTGAGGGCTATGGCTACACCTTC.